The clone carrying this T cell receptor beta chain was found once. The data originate from a study of blood T cell repertoires in COVID-19. For the study at large: The United States, Italy and Spain supplied acute and convalescent COVID-19 samples. PBMCs, B-cell-depleted T cells, or T cells were the source of the cDNA or gDNA that made up the material.

Sequencing was performed with immunoSEQ multiplex PCR; in TCRdb, only in-frame clones are kept and a portion is missing. The sample lists over 110,000 clones, 88% seen once, with more than 25% in the top ten. Between the trimmed V and J ends, which lost 0 bases and 10 bases, there was a span of 13 bases. Germline V CDR1 and CDR2: PRHDT, FYEKMQ (reference sequence). This CDR3 is 15 amino acids long. This TCR derives from a human donor in a cohort sampled during active COVID-19. Sequenced material: peripheral blood. The chain recombines TRBV13 with TRBJ1-6; D possibly corresponds to TRBD1 (6 bases). The CDR3 nucleotides read TGTGCCAGCAGCTTAGGAGAAAATGGGGGCTCACCCCTCCACTTT. It encodes CASSLGENGGSPLHF.